Each of the 28 T cell receptor beta chains below was sequenced from the same sample in a study of T cell responses to AZD1222 COVID-19 vaccine. The repertoire was sequenced with immunoSEQ multiplex PCR; TCRdb's copy has only in-frame clones and lacks some. This sample yields approximately 120,000 clones, of which approximately 93% are seen a single time; approximately 0.85% belongs to the top ten. The source was peripheral blood, collected on day 0 of AZD1222 vaccination. These TCRs come from an adult in good health.

The rearrangement joins TRBV23-1 to TRBJ1-6; possibly TRBD1 for D (6 bases). TRBV23-1 is flagged as an ORF with uncertain function. This CDR3 region has 16 residues. Trimming removed 7 bases from V and 8 bases from J, with 21 bases in between. CDR3 protein: CASTHRALEGDSPLHF. CDR3 nucleotide sequence: TGCGCCAGCACCCACAGGGCTCTCGAGGGGGATTCACCCCTCCACTTT.

The chain has TRBV5-1 and TRBJ1-5; unclear D gene. Trimming removed 0 bases at V and 4 bases at J, with 5 bases between. The CDR3 contains 13 residues. Germline V CDR1 and CDR2: SGHRS, YFSETQ. CDR3 sequence reads: CASSLVPNQPQHF. CDR3 in DNA: TGCGCCAGCAGCTTGGTTCCAAATCAGCCCCAGCATTTT.

The chain couples TRBV7-8 to TRBJ1-2; TRBD1 matches 10 bases. V shed 5 bases, J shed 3 bases, and the junction held 12 bases outside the gene matches. Germline V gene data show CDR1 as SGHVS and CDR2 as FQNEAQ. CDR3 size: 17 residues. CDR3 DNA sequence: TGTGCCAGCAGCGACCGTTTGACAGGGGGCCGAGACTATGGCTACACCTTC. Protein sequence: CASSDRLTGGRDYGYTF.

The chain recombines TRBV6-1 with TRBJ1-5; the match to TRBD1 covers 9 bases. The V segment lost 3 bases and the J segment 7 bases; nucleotides outside the gene matches: 10. Per germline, CDR1 MNHNS and CDR2 SASEGT. The CDR3 sequence is 16 residues long. CDR3 DNA: TGTGCCAGCAGTGATGGAACAGGGGGCGCTTGGCAGCCCCAGCATTTT. Protein: CASSDGTGGAWQPQHF.

This chain uses TRBV21-1 with TRBJ1-2. TRBV21-1 is deemed a pseudogene. There are 13 residues in the CDR3. As DNA, the CDR3 is TGTGCCCCGCAGGGGGAGGGGATCTATGGCTACACCTTC. Amino acid sequence: CAPQGEGIYGYTF.

The rearrangement links TRBV7-8 to TRBJ2-7; 7 nucleotides line up with TRBD1. This CDR3 is 17 amino acids long. Germline CDR1 is SGHVS and CDR2 is FQNEAQ. With 4 bases clipped from V and 2 bases from J, the junction kept 14 bases outside the gene matches. The CDR3 loop reads CASSSQVISTGTYEQYF. CDR3 bases: TGTGCCAGCAGCTCCCAGGTAATATCGACAGGGACCTACGAGCAGTACTTC.

Only one count was recorded for this clone. V gene TRBV19 combines with J gene TRBJ1-4; a weak D match, TRBD1 (5 bases). V lost 5 bases and J lost 0, with 13 bases in between. The CDR3 spans 16 residues. Germline V gene sequence: CDR1 LNHDA, CDR2 SQIVND (reference sequence). CDR3 nucleotide sequence: TGTGCCAGTAGTCCACAGGCCGTTGCAACTAATGAAAAACTGTTTTTT. Its translation is CASSPQAVATNEKLFF.

V is TRBV19 and J is TRBJ1-1; D unclear. The CDR3 covers 14 residues. With 6 bases removed from V and 10 bases from J, the gap between germline ends came to 21 bases. Germline V gene sequence: CDR1 LNHDA, CDR2 SQIVND (reference sequence). The CDR3 DNA reads as TGTGCCAGTAGGGACCCTCGTAAGCGGGGTGGAGCTTTCTTT. Encoded protein: CASRDPRKRGGAFF.

The CDR3 DNA sequence: TGTGCCAGCAGTTACTCGCCGCCAAGCTCTGGAAACACCATATATTTT. The encoded protein is CASSYSPPSSGNTIYF. The chain uses TRBV6-5 and TRBJ1-3, with unresolved D. This CDR3 region has 16 residues. With 0 bases removed from V and 0 bases from J, the gap between germline ends came to 9 bases. Germline CDR1 and CDR2: MNHEY and SVGAGI.

The genes are TRBV28 and TRBJ1-1; perhaps TRBD1 as D (5 bases). V shed 0 bases and J shed 4 bases, with 15 bases lying between them. The CDR3 length is 16 residues. CDR1 and CDR2 (germline): MDHEN, SYDVKM. As DNA, the CDR3 is TGTGCCAGCAGTTTATGGGCGGGGGACGGGGGCACTGAAGCTTTCTTT. It encodes CASSLWAGDGGTEAFF.

This rearrangement joins TRBV18 to TRBJ1-4; unclear D gene. Per the germline V gene, CDR1 is KGHSH and CDR2 is LQKENI. Trimming took off 3 bases at V and 8 bases at J, with 19 bases between the two ends. The CDR3 is 16 residues long. CDR3 region: CASSPLTHLGREKLFF. The CDR3 nucleotides are TGTGCCAGCTCACCCCTGACACATTTGGGAAGGGAAAAACTGTTTTTT.

The chain couples TRBV5-1 to TRBJ2-5; maybe TRBD1 (6 bases). This CDR3 is built from 13 residues. CDR1 is SGHRS, CDR2 YFSETQ, per germline. V was trimmed by 4 bases and J by 1 base, leaving 8 bases between them. As DNA, the CDR3 is TGCGCCAGCAGCGTGACAGGCCAAGAGACCCAGTACTTC. It is translated as CASSVTGQETQYF.

This chain uses TRBV6-5 with TRBJ2-3; D is perhaps TRBD2 (5 bases). Germline CDR1 MNHEY, CDR2 SVGAGI. Trimming stripped 4 bases from V and 6 bases from J, with 17 bases between. The CDR3 runs 15 residues. CDR3 region: CASSWERQSSDTQYF. In nucleotides, the CDR3 is TGTGCCAGCAGTTGGGAGCGGCAAAGCTCGGATACGCAGTATTTT.

V and J are TRBV28 and TRBJ2-1; TRBD1 is a possible D gene (6 bases). Trimming removed 6 bases from V and 0 bases from J, with 12 bases in between. CDR1 and CDR2 (germline): MDHEN, SYDVKM. The CDR3 is 15 residues long. The chain's CDR3 is CASRPQGRSYNEQFF. DNA of the CDR3: TGTGCCAGCAGACCACAGGGCCGCTCCTACAATGAGCAGTTCTTC.

V gene TRBV7-9 combines with J gene TRBJ1-1; D gene ambiguous. V was shortened by 5 bases and J by 3 bases, with 10 bases between the two germline ends. The CDR3 runs to 13 residues. Germline V gives CDR1 SEHNR, CDR2 FQNEAQ (reference sequence). In DNA, the CDR3 is TGTGCCAGCAGCCCCGGAGAGGACACTGAAGCTTTCTTT. Translated: CASSPGEDTEAFF. Combining the CDR3 with reference TRBV7-9 and TRBJ1-1 gives the whole variable domain DTGVSQNPRHKITKRGQNVTFRCDPISEHNRLYWYRQTLGQGPEFLTYFQNEAQLEKSRLLSDRFSAERPKGSFSTLEIQRTEQGDSAMYLCASSPGEDTEAFFGQGTRLTVV.

This clone showed up just once. The chain couples TRBV18 to TRBJ1-2; 7 bases are shared with TRBD1. CDR3 length: 15 residues. Germline V gene lookup returns CDR1 KGHSH and CDR2 LQKENI. J gave up 3 bases and V 3 bases, and 7 bases lay outside the gene matches. CDR3 in amino acids: CASSPGTDRYYGYTF. DNA for the CDR3: TGTGCCAGCTCACCTGGGACAGATCGATACTATGGCTACACCTTC.

Details on this clone: A junction end diverges from the germline sequence, so it may reflect a read error. This chain joins TRBV7-7 and TRBJ2-5; 9 bases match TRBD2. The CDR3 consists of 19 residues. CDR1 and CDR2 from the germline V gene are SSHAT and FNYEAQ (reference sequence). CDR3 nucleotide sequence: TGTGCTAGCAGCTTAGCGTTAGTCTCTGGCGGGGGGGCCCAAGAGACCCAGTACTTC. Translating gives CASSLALVSGGGAQETQYF. The full variable domain, with the rest looked up from reference TRBV7-7 and TRBJ2-5, is GAGVSQSPRYKVTKRGQDVTLRCDPISSHATLYWYQQALGQGPEFLTYFNYEAQPDKSGLPSDRFSAERPEGSISTLTIQRTEQRDSAMYRCASSLALVSGGGAQETQYFGPGTRLLVL.

The J gene is TRBJ1-2, the V gene TRBV2; D unresolved. The CDR3 length is 15 residues. Trimming left V 2 bases short and J 3 bases short, with 13 bases between. Germline V lookup: CDR1 SNHLY, CDR2 FYNNEI. The CDR3 loop is CASSELRSKYYGYTF. CDR3 DNA: TGTGCCAGCAGTGAATTGAGGTCAAAATACTATGGCTACACCTTC.

The V gene is TRBV18, the J gene TRBJ1-1, with D maybe TRBD1 (5 bases). V was clipped by 2 bases and J by 4 bases, with 17 bases between them. Germline V gene lookup returns CDR1 KGHSH and CDR2 LQKENI. The CDR3 is 16 amino acids. The CDR3 DNA sequence: TGTGCCAGCTCACCAACCGCAGCCCCGAGGGGCACTGAAGCTTTCTTT. This translates into CASSPTAAPRGTEAFF.

The rearrangement joins TRBV4-1 to TRBJ2-3, with D perhaps TRBD1 (7 bases). CDR1 is MGHRA, CDR2 YSYEKL, per germline. This CDR3 is 19 amino acids long. V lost 0 bases to trimming and J lost 2 bases, with 21 bases between them. The DNA of the CDR3 is TGCGCCAGCAGCCAAGATCGCCAGGGTGCGGGACAGATCACAGATACGCAGTATTTT. Its translation is CASSQDRQGAGQITDTQYF.

The chain links TRBV5-1 to TRBJ2-7, with D possibly matching TRBD1 (7 bases). Germline CDR1 is SGHRS and CDR2 is YFSETQ. The CDR3 covers 13 residues. V lost 4 bases to trimming and J lost 3 bases, with 11 bases between them. The CDR3 region has the DNA TGCGCCAGCAGCGACAGGGAGGTCTACGAGCAGTACTTC. It is translated as CASSDREVYEQYF.

Concerning this clone itself: Other DNA sequences in the same sample also yield this CDR3. The chain joins TRBV18 to TRBJ2-5, with TRBD1 matching 7 bases. The CDR3 length is 13 residues. V dropped 3 bases and J dropped 4; count of bases not matched to a gene: 2. Germline CDR1 KGHSH, CDR2 LQKENI. This chain's CDR3 is CASSPRGRETQYF. The DNA for the CDR3 is TGTGCCAGCTCACCTAGGGGGCGAGAGACCCAGTACTTC.

This chain links TRBV19 with TRBJ2-3, with 9 bases identical to TRBD1. CDR3 length equals 15 residues. Germline V gives CDR1 LNHDA, CDR2 SQIVND (reference sequence). The J segment lost 1 base and the V segment lost 4 bases, leaving 3 bases of the junction unmatched. For the CDR3, the DNA is TGTGCCAGTAGTAACAGGGGGCCCCGCACAGATACGCAGTATTTT. Translation gives CASSNRGPRTDTQYF.

The chain uses TRBV5-1 and TRBJ2-3; D may be TRBD1 (5 bases). V was pared by 2 bases and J by 0 bases, with 10 bases between. This CDR3 comprises 15 residues. Germline assignment: CDR1 SGHRS and CDR2 YFSETQ. CDR3 bases: TGCGCCAGCAGCTTAACAGGCTCTAGCACAGATACGCAGTATTTT. It is translated as CASSLTGSSTDTQYF.

This rearrangement joins TRBV7-9 to TRBJ2-7, with 10 nucleotides matching TRBD1. The CDR3 is made up of 16 amino acids. From germline, CDR1 is SEHNR and CDR2 FQNEAQ (reference sequence). V lost 5 bases, J lost 2 bases, and 9 bases stayed unmatched. The DNA of the CDR3 is TGTGCCAGCAGCGATAAGGCTGGGACAGGGGCCTACGAGCAGTACTTC. Translating it yields CASSDKAGTGAYEQYF.

The chain uses TRBV2 and TRBJ1-2, with D uncertain. The V gene lost 6 bases and the J gene lost 6 bases, with 23 bases spanning the gap. From germline, CDR1 is SNHLY and CDR2 FYNNEI. The CDR3 extends over 16 amino acids. DNA of the CDR3: TGTGCCAGCAGGGACGGCTTGACTGCACGCTACAATGGCTACACCTTC. Encoded protein: CASRDGLTARYNGYTF.

This rearrangement joins TRBV13 to TRBJ2-1; TRBD1 matches at 7 bases. Germline trimming cut 0 bases from V and 8 bases from J; bases unmatched to any gene: 7. Germline lookup yields CDR1 PRHDT and CDR2 FYEKMQ (reference sequence). CDR3 length equals 15 residues. Here the CDR3 reads CASSLGRGIEDEQFF. CDR3 nucleotides: TGTGCCAGCAGCTTAGGCAGGGGGATAGAAGATGAGCAGTTCTTC.

The gene calls are TRBV6-2 or TRBV6-3 and TRBJ2-3; TRBD2 aligns across 13 bases. The CDR3 totals 17 residues. Trimming took 5 bases from V and 3 from J; bases not matched to a gene: 8. Germline CDR1 MNHEY, CDR2 SVGEGT. In DNA, the CDR3 is TGTGCCAGCAGTCCCCTACTAGCGGGGGGGCCGACAGATACGCAGTATTTT. Its translation: CASSPLLAGGPTDTQYF.